Listed below are T cell receptor beta chains from one sample, sequenced in a study of blood T cell repertoires in COVID-19. Using immunoSEQ multiplex PCR, the repertoire was profiled, and TCRdb retains in-frame clones only, with some absent. The data hold around 66,000 clones, with around 87% observed a single time. Specimen: peripheral blood. Receptor source: a man in his sixties with acute or convalescent COVID-19. The CDR3 runs from the conserved cysteine through the conserved F or W.

v_gene: TRBV12-5; j_gene: TRBJ1-1; CDR3aa: CASGLVQQAFF
v_gene: TRBV19; j_gene: TRBJ1-6; CDR3aa: CASSIAQGARESPLHF
v_gene: TRBV4-3; j_gene: TRBJ2-1; CDR3aa: CASSQGRQGNEQFF
v_gene: TRBV7-6; j_gene: TRBJ2-3; CDR3aa: CASSLGAGGTDTQYF
v_gene: TRBV4-3; j_gene: TRBJ1-2; CDR3aa: CASSQAESYGYTF
v_gene: TRBV5-6; j_gene: TRBJ1-6; CDR3aa: CASSSDRNNSPLHF
v_gene: TRBV9; j_gene: TRBJ2-4; CDR3aa: CASSVPGRDIQYF
v_gene: TRBV4-2; j_gene: TRBJ2-2; CDR3aa: CASSQDLGLSNTGELFF
v_gene: TRBV21-1; j_gene: TRBJ1-2; CDR3aa: CASTFLGGEIRPGYGYTF
v_gene: TRBV2; j_gene: TRBJ1-2; CDR3aa: CASIQGGNSVYGYTF
v_gene: TRBV9; j_gene: TRBJ1-6; CDR3aa: CASSAVGIGAYNSPLHF
v_gene: TRBV3-1/TRBV3-2; j_gene: TRBJ1-6; CDR3aa: CASSQDQGSGPLHF
v_gene: TRBV5-1; j_gene: TRBJ2-1; CDR3aa: CASTRSPGSYNEQFF
v_gene: TRBV19; j_gene: TRBJ2-1; CDR3aa: CASSITPGQGARIEQFF
v_gene: TRBV6-2/TRBV6-3; j_gene: TRBJ1-5; CDR3aa: CASSYGRGDPSSQPQHF
v_gene: TRBV6-1; j_gene: TRBJ1-5; CDR3aa: CASSHPGSSQPQHF
v_gene: TRBV5-4; j_gene: TRBJ2-7; CDR3aa: CASSLVGGPTYEQYF
v_gene: TRBV7-2; j_gene: TRBJ2-5; CDR3aa: CASSSVVAGTQYF
v_gene: TRBV7-2; j_gene: TRBJ1-2; CDR3aa: CASSLSTGGALYGYTF
v_gene: TRBV7-3; j_gene: TRBJ2-1; CDR3aa: CASALLGEGIGEQFF
v_gene: TRBV5-4; j_gene: TRBJ2-7; CDR3aa: CASSDTLAGGQYEQYF
v_gene: TRBV9; j_gene: TRBJ2-3; CDR3aa: CASSVGGTDTQYF
v_gene: TRBV11-2; j_gene: TRBJ1-1; CDR3aa: CASSFKGDLNTEAFF
v_gene: TRBV5-4; j_gene: TRBJ1-2; CDR3aa: CASSPEQAYRYGYTF
v_gene: TRBV5-5; j_gene: TRBJ1-1; CDR3aa: CASRLTGGTEAFF
v_gene: TRBV5-1; j_gene: TRBJ1-1; CDR3aa: CASSSDKMNTEAFF
v_gene: TRBV9; j_gene: TRBJ1-4; CDR3aa: CASSPPTPGKLFF
v_gene: TRBV25-1; j_gene: TRBJ1-6; CDR3aa: CASSGRAYNSPLHF
v_gene: TRBV9; j_gene: TRBJ2-3; CDR3aa: CASSVEGGGADTQYF
v_gene: TRBV5-1; j_gene: TRBJ1-3; CDR3aa: CASSLSGDRGNTIYF
v_gene: TRBV27; j_gene: TRBJ1-6; CDR3aa: CASSSLGGTPLHF
v_gene: TRBV5-1; j_gene: TRBJ2-5; CDR3aa: CASSGTSGGEETQYF
v_gene: TRBV6-6; j_gene: TRBJ2-1; CDR3aa: CASSYYRDSSYNEQFF
v_gene: TRBV19; j_gene: TRBJ2-3; CDR3aa: CASSMTGRDTQYF
v_gene: TRBV6-2/TRBV6-3; j_gene: TRBJ2-5; CDR3aa: CASSWPRGANQETQYF
v_gene: TRBV7-9; j_gene: TRBJ1-1; CDR3aa: CASSLTDLGGTEAFF
v_gene: TRBV7-6; j_gene: TRBJ1-4; CDR3aa: CASSLAGMSSNEKLFF
v_gene: TRBV10-1; j_gene: TRBJ2-2; CDR3aa: CASSDGRTSATGELFF
v_gene: TRBV3-1/TRBV3-2; j_gene: TRBJ1-6; CDR3aa: CASSRGQSSYNSPLHF
v_gene: TRBV19; j_gene: TRBJ2-7; CDR3aa: CASRVGAGAYEQYF
v_gene: TRBV18; j_gene: TRBJ2-1; CDR3aa: CASSPLRGGEQFF
v_gene: TRBV7-2; j_gene: TRBJ1-5; CDR3aa: CASRSTSNQPQHF
v_gene: TRBV30; j_gene: TRBJ2-2; CDR3aa: CAWSQGVNTGELFF
v_gene: TRBV4-2; j_gene: TRBJ2-5; CDR3aa: CASSQRGTPQETQYF
v_gene: TRBV7-8; j_gene: TRBJ2-1; CDR3aa: CASSPKSRGTLLDEQFF
v_gene: TRBV7-2; j_gene: TRBJ2-3; CDR3aa: CASSSLGADTQYF
v_gene: TRBV20-1; j_gene: TRBJ1-1; CDR3aa: CSASGLGGGTEAFF
v_gene: TRBV18; j_gene: TRBJ1-2; CDR3aa: CASSSTGGNYGYTF
v_gene: TRBV7-9; j_gene: TRBJ1-1; CDR3aa: CASTPNQGNEAFF
v_gene: TRBV11-3; j_gene: TRBJ2-1; CDR3aa: CASSSRDEGGDEQFF